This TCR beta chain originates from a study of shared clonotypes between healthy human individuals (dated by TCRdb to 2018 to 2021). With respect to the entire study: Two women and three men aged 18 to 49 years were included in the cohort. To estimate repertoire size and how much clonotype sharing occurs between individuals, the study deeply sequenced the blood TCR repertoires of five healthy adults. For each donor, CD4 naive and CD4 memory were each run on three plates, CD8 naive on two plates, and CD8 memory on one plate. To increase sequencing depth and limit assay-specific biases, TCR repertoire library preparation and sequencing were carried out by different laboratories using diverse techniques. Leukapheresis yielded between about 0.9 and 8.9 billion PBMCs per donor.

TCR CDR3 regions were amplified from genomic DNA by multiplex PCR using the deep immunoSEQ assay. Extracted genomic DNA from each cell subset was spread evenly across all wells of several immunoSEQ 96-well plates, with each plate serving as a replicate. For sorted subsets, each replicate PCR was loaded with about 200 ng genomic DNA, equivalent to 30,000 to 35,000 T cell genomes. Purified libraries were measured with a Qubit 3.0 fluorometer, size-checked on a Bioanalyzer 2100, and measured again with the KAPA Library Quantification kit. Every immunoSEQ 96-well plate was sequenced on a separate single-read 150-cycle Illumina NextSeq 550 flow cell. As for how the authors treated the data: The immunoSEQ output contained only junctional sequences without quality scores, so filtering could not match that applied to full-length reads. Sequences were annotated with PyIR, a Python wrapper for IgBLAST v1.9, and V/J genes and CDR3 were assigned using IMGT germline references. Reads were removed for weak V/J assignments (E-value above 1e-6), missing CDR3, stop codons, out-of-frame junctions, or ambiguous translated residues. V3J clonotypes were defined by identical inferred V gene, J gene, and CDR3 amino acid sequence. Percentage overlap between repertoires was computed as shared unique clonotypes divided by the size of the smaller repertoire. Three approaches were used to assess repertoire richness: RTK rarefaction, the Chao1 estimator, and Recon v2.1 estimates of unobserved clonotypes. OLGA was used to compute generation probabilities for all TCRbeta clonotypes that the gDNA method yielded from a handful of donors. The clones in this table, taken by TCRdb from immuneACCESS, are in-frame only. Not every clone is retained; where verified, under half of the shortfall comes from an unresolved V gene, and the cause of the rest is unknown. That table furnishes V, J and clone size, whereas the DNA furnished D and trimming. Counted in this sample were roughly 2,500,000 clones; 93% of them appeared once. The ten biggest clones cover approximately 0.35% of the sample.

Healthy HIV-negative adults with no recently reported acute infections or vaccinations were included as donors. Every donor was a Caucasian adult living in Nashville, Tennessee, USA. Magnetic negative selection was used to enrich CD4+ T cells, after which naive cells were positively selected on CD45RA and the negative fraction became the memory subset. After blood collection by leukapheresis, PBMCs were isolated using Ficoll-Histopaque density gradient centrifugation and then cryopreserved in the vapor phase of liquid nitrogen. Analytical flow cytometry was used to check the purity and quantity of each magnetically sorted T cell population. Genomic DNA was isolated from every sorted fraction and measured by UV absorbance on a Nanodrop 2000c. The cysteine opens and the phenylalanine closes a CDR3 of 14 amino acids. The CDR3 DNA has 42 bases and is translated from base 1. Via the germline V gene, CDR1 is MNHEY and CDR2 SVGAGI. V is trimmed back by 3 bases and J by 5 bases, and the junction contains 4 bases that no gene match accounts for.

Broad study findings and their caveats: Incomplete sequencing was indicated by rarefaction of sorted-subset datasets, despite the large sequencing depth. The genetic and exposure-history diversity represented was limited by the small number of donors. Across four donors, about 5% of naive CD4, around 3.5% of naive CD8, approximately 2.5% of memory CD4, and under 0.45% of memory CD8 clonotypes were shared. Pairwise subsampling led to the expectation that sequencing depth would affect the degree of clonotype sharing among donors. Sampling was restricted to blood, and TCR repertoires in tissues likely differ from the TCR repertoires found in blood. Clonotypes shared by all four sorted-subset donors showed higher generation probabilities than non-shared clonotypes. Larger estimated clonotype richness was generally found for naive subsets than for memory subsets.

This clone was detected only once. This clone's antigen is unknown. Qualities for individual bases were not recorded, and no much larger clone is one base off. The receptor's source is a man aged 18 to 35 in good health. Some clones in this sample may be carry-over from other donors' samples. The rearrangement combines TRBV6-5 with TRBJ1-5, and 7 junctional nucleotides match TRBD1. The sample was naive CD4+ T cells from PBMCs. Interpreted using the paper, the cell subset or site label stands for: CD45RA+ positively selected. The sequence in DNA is TGTGCCAGCAGTTATCGACAGGGCGATCAGCCCCAGCATTTT. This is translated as CASSYRQGDQPQHF.